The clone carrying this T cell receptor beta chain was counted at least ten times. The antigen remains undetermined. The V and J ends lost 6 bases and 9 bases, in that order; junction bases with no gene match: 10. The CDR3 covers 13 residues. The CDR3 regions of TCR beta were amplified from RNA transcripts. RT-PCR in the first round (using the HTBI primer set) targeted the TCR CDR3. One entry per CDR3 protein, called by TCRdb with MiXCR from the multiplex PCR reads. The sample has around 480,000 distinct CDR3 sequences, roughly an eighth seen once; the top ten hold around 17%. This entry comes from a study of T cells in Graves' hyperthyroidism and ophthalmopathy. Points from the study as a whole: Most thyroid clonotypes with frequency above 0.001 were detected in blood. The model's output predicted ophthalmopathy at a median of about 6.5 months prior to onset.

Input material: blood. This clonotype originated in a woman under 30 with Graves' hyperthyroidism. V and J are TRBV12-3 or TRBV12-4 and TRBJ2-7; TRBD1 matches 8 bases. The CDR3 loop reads CASSPGGPSVQYV. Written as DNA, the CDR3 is TGTGCCAGCAGCCCAGGGGGCCCAAGCGTGCAGTACGTC.